One sample yielded the 19 T cell receptor beta chains listed below, sequenced in a study of TIL therapy for anti-PD-1-resistant metastatic lung cancer. The libraries were made with immunoSEQ v3. Using immunoSEQ multiplex PCR, the repertoire was profiled, and TCRdb retains in-frame clones only, with some absent. This table has 25,000 to 35,000 clones, 60% to 80% appearing once. Time point noted: pre-treatment sample, taken before nivolumab and TIL therapy. This material consisted of blood, taken at baseline. All receptors come from a woman aged 30-85 years with non-small cell lung cancer.

This chain connects TRBV5-1 to TRBJ2-3, with a possible D match to TRBD2 (6 bases). The CDR3 is 11 residues long. From germline, CDR1 is SGHRS and CDR2 YFSETQ. V was shortened by 4 bases and J by 8 bases, with 8 bases between the two germline ends. The CDR3 reads CASSETSTQYF. CDR3 in DNA: TGCGCCAGCAGCGAGACTAGTACGCAGTATTTT.

V and J are TRBV11-2 and TRBJ1-1; 7 bases line up with TRBD1. The CDR3 consists of 15 residues. J lost 0 bases, V lost 6 bases, and 7 bases had no gene match. Germline CDR1 is SGHAT and CDR2 is FQNNGV. The CDR3 DNA follows: TGTGCCAGCAGACCCCGACAGGGAATGAACACTGAAGCTTTCTTT. This codes for CASRPRQGMNTEAFF.

The V and J genes are TRBV15 and TRBJ2-2, with 10 bases matching TRBD2. V lost 0 bases and J lost 7; bases outside the gene matches: 8. This CDR3 has 17 amino acids. Germline V gives CDR1 LNHNV, CDR2 YYDKDF (reference sequence). For the CDR3, the DNA is TGTGCCACCAGCAGAGAAAGCGGGAGGGCATGGGGCGGGGAGCTGTTTTTT. This codes for CATSRESGRAWGGELFF.

The genes are TRBV7-9 and TRBJ1-4, with a tentative D call TRBD1 (5 bases). The CDR3 totals 12 residues. With 5 bases removed from V and 7 bases from J, the gap between germline ends came to 8 bases. CDR1 is SEHNR, CDR2 FQNEAQ, per germline (reference sequence). The CDR3 bases are TGTGCCAGCAGCCCCCAGGGTGAAAAACTGTTTTTT. It yields the protein CASSPQGEKLFF.

The CDR3 reads CASSSPTSHKETQYF. The CDR3 DNA reads as TGTGCCAGCAGCTCCCCGACTAGCCATAAAGAGACCCAGTACTTC. This chain joins TRBV5-4 and TRBJ2-5, with 7 bases lining up with TRBD2. This CDR3 is built from 15 residues. Germline lookup yields CDR1 SGHNT and CDR2 YYREEE (reference sequence). V was pared by 3 bases and J by 3 bases, with 8 bases of the junction left unmatched.

This clone was observed a single time. CDR3 in amino acids: CASYTGLGETQYF. CDR3 bases: TGTGCCAGCTATACGGGTTTAGGAGAGACCCAGTACTTC. This chain links TRBV2 with TRBJ2-5; D is unresolved. Trimming removed 8 bases from V and 4 bases from J, with 14 bases in between. The germline V gene encodes CDR1 SNHLY and CDR2 FYNNEI. This CDR3 spans 13 amino acids.

CDR3 protein: CASSQGQGTTDTQYF. In nucleotides, the CDR3 is TGTGCCAGCAGCCAGGGACAGGGAACCACAGATACGCAGTATTTT. The chain uses TRBV13 and TRBJ2-3; 9 bases line up with TRBD1. The CDR3 extends over 15 amino acids. Germline trimming cut 5 bases from V and 2 bases from J; bases unmatched to any gene: 5. Germline CDR1 is PRHDT and CDR2 is FYEKMQ (reference sequence).

V and J are TRBV5-4 and TRBJ2-5; D may correspond to TRBD1 or TRBD2 (6 bases each). V was shortened by 4 bases and J by 5 bases, with 24 bases between the two germline ends. Per the germline V gene, CDR1 is SGHNT and CDR2 is YYREEE (reference sequence). The CDR3 runs 17 residues. The CDR3 sequence: CASSAGGGLILLETQYF. The CDR3 coding sequence is TGTGCCAGCAGCGCGGGTGGGGGGCTAATTCTTTTGGAGACCCAGTACTTC.

The chain recombines TRBV27 with TRBJ2-1, with D uncertain. Germline CDR1 reads MNHEY; CDR2 reads SMNVEV (reference sequence). The CDR3 is 13 residues long. V was shortened by 0 bases and J by 12 bases, with 12 bases between the two germline ends. CDR3 sequence: CASSLSSWSGQFF. The CDR3 bases are TGTGCCAGCAGTTTATCGTCGTGGTCTGGGCAGTTCTTC.

V usage is TRBV5-1 and J usage is TRBJ2-7; D perhaps matches TRBD1 (6 bases). Germline CDR1 and CDR2: SGHRS and YFSETQ. This CDR3 has 15 residues. V lost 3 bases to trimming and J lost 3 bases, with 16 bases between them. The CDR3, as DNA: TGCGCCAGCAGCTGGGATTGGGGACAAAACTACGAGCAGTACTTC. Residues: CASSWDWGQNYEQYF.

The chain carries TRBV27 and TRBJ2-7; a weak D match, TRBD1 (7 bases). Trimming pared 5 bases from V and 4 bases from J, leaving 15 bases between. Germline loops: CDR1 MNHEY, CDR2 SMNVEV (reference sequence). The CDR3 consists of 14 residues. DNA of the CDR3: TGTGCCAGCAGTAACACAGGGGCGGGGTACGAGCAGTACTTC. The encoded protein is CASSNTGAGYEQYF.

The rearrangement uses TRBV25-1 and TRBJ2-1; D remains unclear. Trimming stripped 8 bases from V and 1 base from J, with 18 bases between. The CDR3 has 16 amino acids. Looked up from germline, CDR1 is MGHDK and CDR2 is SYGVNS. In nucleotides, the CDR3 is TGTGCCAGCGGCGACGCGGCTCTCCGTTCCTACAATGAGCAGTTCTTC. Amino acids: CASGDAALRSYNEQFF.

The rearrangement joins TRBV2 to TRBJ2-1, with D tentatively TRBD1 (6 bases). Germline V CDR1 and CDR2: SNHLY, FYNNEI. The CDR3 is 14 amino acids. Trimming took 0 bases from V and 10 from J, leaving 13 bases between them. DNA of the CDR3: TGTGCCAGCAGTGAAGCGCTTCTGGGGGCGGAGCAGTTCTTC. Translated: CASSEALLGAEQFF.

This clone was recorded a few times. This rearrangement joins TRBV29-1 to TRBJ1-1, with D possibly matching TRBD1 (5 bases). Trimming stripped 7 bases from V and 1 base from J, with 13 bases between. There are 13 residues in the CDR3. The germline V gene has CDR1 SQVTM and CDR2 ANQGSEA. The CDR3 region has the DNA TGCAGCGCCGGGGGACTGCAGAACACTGAAGCTTTCTTT. Protein product: CSAGGLQNTEAFF. Together with reference TRBV29-1 and TRBJ1-1, the CDR3 gives the full variable domain: SAVISQKPSRDICQRGTSLTIQCQVDSQVTMMFWYRQQPGQSLTLIATANQGSEATYESGFVIDKFPISRPNLTFSTLTVSNMSPEDSSIYLCSAGGLQNTEAFFGQGTRLTVV.

J is TRBJ2-5 and V is TRBV7-8; D possibly corresponds to TRBD2 (5 bases). V lost 5 bases and J lost 5, with 15 bases in between. Germline lookup yields CDR1 SGHVS and CDR2 FQNEAQ. The CDR3 has 14 residues. The CDR3 bases are TGTGCCAGCAGCCCCTTAGCGCGCGGGGAGACCCAGTACTTC. It specifies CASSPLARGETQYF.

The chain has TRBV6-5 and TRBJ2-1; D might be TRBD1 or TRBD2, each matching 5 bases. CDR1 and CDR2 from the germline V gene are MNHEY and SVGAGI. This CDR3 contains 15 residues. The ends were cut back, 6 bases at V and 3 bases at J, with 15 bases in the middle. Here the CDR3 reads CASRPGRRIYNEQFF. The CDR3 DNA reads TGTGCCAGCAGGCCGGGACGGAGGATCTACAATGAGCAGTTCTTC.

In this sample, this clone turned up a few times. The chain uses TRBV27 and TRBJ2-7; TRBD2 matches 8 bases. Germline CDR1 and CDR2: MNHEY and SMNVEV (reference sequence). The CDR3 length is 16 residues. J gave up 5 bases and V 0 bases, and 9 bases lay outside the gene matches. CDR3 sequence reads: CASSLSASGSIHEQYF. Here the CDR3 DNA reads TGTGCCAGCAGTTTATCGGCCAGCGGGAGTATCCACGAGCAGTACTTC.

The rearrangement joins TRBV7-2 to TRBJ2-7, with 9 bases identical to TRBD1. This CDR3 comprises 15 residues. Germline-derived CDR1 and CDR2 are SGHTA and FQGNSA. Trimming cost V 5 bases and J 3 bases; bases outside gene matches: 8. CDR3 DNA: TGTGCCAGCAGCGCACAGGGGGCGGCGAGCTACGAGCAGTACTTC. Its translation is CASSAQGAASYEQYF.

This chain links TRBV11-2 with TRBJ1-2, with D unclear. The germline CDR1 and CDR2 sequences are SGHAT and FQNNGV. The CDR3 extends over 15 amino acids. V was cut by 3 bases and J by 3 bases, with 14 bases left in between. CDR3 sequence reads: CASSFRQQGHYGYTF. The CDR3 nucleotides are TGTGCCAGCAGCTTCAGACAACAAGGTCACTATGGCTACACCTTC.